This TCR beta chain was identified during a study of beta chain features in type 1 diabetes. Whole-study results and caveats: Significant though moderate, a shortening of TCRB CDR3s appeared in all four CD4+ subsets of Type 1 diabetes patients.

TCRB transcripts that were expressed got sequenced, as all of the isolated RNA had been reverse transcribed. Assay used: immunoSEQ multiplex PCR; TCRdb lists only in-frame clones, some missing. The sample contains about 160,000 clones, roughly 7.1% of which appear only once. This clone was seen only a few times. Its antigen remains unidentified. The CDR3 length is 13 residues. V lost 5 bases to trimming and J lost 1 base, with 8 bases between them. CDR1 is SEHNR and CDR2 is FQNEAQ in the germline V gene (reference sequence). This TCR came from a woman aged 40 to 50 with type 1 diabetes. The rearrangement links TRBV7-9 to TRBJ1-2; no clear D. The sample consisted of central memory CD4+ T cells from blood. DNA of the CDR3: TGTGCCAGCAGCATCGCCGGTAACTATGGCTACACCTTC. It translates to CASSIAGNYGYTF.